Listed below are T cell receptor beta chains from one sample, sequenced in a study of T cell responses to AZD1222 COVID-19 vaccine. Produced via immunoSEQ multiplex PCR; TCRdb's table is partial and in-frame only. Among 100,000 to 150,000 clones, about 89% were seen once, and the ten largest hold about 4.3%. The sequencing used peripheral blood, collected on day 0 of AZD1222 vaccination. Receptors originate from an adult in good health. CDR3s leave out the opening cysteine and the closing phenylalanine or tryptophan. A D gene is named only where the DNA matches it firmly. Some rows mark clone size as missing; the rest say once, few, many or name a class of expanded clone.

size	D	V	J	CDR3
.	.	TRBV3-1/TRBV3-2	TRBJ1-4	ASSQGVQGLEKLF
few	TRBD1	TRBV6-5	TRBJ2-7	ASTRTGVNEQY
.	.	TRBV18	TRBJ2-5	ASSPHKDPTQETQY
once	.	TRBV28	TRBJ2-7	ASRRSDRNH
.	.	TRBV10-3	TRBJ2-3	AISEPGGPTDTQY
.	TRBD1	TRBV25-1	TRBJ1-4	ASSDQQGWPSEKLF
once	TRBD1	TRBV6-5	TRBJ2-5	ASTTGDQETQY
.	.	TRBV10-3	TRBJ1-1	AISDSSDGTEAF
.	.	TRBV5-4	TRBJ2-5	ASSRSNSETQY
.	TRBD2	TRBV7-9	TRBJ2-7	ASSLTLAGPSGNEQY
.	.	TRBV18	TRBJ1-1	ASSPRGGGLMNTEAF
.	TRBD1	TRBV15	TRBJ2-5	ATSRDRAGGAETQY
.	TRBD1	TRBV2	TRBJ2-6	ASSTGQANSGANVLT
.	TRBD2	TRBV28	TRBJ2-1	ASSSGTSGRRGEQF
.	TRBD1	TRBV19	TRBJ1-6	ASSIGGTVNSPLH
.	TRBD2	TRBV19	TRBJ2-2	ASQRLAGNTGELF
few	.	TRBV19	TRBJ2-1	ASSMRVVAFNEQF
.	TRBD2	TRBV6-2/TRBV6-3	TRBJ2-7	ASSSGTSAYEQY
.	TRBD1	TRBV4-1	TRBJ1-5	ASSLLRGTGDQPQH
.	TRBD1	TRBV3-1/TRBV3-2	TRBJ1-1	ASRQHQGGGEAF